What follows describes a single TCR beta chain. Its antigen remains unidentified. A second PCR, run for about 6 to 11 cycles, used a sample-barcoded 5' primer plus a J-beta primer mix. Every single cDNA molecule received a tag from a template-switch adaptor with 12 random nucleotides. CDR3-containing paired-end reads numbering at least 2.5 million came from each sample. Using its own MiXCR run on the 5' RACE reads, TCRdb lists one record per CDR3 protein. Among about 1.6 million distinct CDR3 sequences, around 36% were seen once, and the ten largest hold approximately 11%. The CDR3 is 18 amino acids. V lost 1 base and J lost 2; bases outside the gene matches: 12. Germline lookup yields CDR1 MGHRA and CDR2 YSYEKL. The sample is drawn from a study of blood T cells in healthy people across ages. Study-wide findings and caveats: When set beside aged donors, long-lived donors presented more naive CD4+ cells and higher diversity. Samples with more naive T cells showed higher observed beta diversity.

Input material: blood. This clonotype was sampled from a woman in her twenties or thirties in good health. The chain employs TRBV4-1 and TRBJ1-2, with 8 bases identical to TRBD1. The CDR3 loop is CASSQVGRTGRDNYGYTF. The CDR3 DNA sequence: TGCGCCAGCAGCCAAGTGGGGAGGACAGGGCGAGACAACTATGGCTACACCTTC.